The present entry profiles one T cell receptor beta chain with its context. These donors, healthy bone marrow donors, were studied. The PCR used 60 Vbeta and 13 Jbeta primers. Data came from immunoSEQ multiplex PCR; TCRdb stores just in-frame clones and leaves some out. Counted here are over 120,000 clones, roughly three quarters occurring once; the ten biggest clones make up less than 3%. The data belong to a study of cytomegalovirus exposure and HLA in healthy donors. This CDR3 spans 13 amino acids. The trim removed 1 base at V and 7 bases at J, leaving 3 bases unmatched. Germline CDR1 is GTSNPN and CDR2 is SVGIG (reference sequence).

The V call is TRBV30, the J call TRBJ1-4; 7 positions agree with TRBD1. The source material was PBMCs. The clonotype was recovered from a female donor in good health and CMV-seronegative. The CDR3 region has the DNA TGTGCCTGGAGTGAAACAGGGGTTGAAAAACTGTTTTTT. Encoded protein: CAWSETGVEKLFF. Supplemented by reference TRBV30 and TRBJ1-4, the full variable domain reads SQTIHQWPATLVQPVGSPLSLECTVEGTSNPNLYWYRQAAGRGLQLLFYSVGIGQISSEVPQNLSASRPQDRQFILSSKKLLLSDSGFYLCAWSETGVEKLFFGSGTQLSVL.